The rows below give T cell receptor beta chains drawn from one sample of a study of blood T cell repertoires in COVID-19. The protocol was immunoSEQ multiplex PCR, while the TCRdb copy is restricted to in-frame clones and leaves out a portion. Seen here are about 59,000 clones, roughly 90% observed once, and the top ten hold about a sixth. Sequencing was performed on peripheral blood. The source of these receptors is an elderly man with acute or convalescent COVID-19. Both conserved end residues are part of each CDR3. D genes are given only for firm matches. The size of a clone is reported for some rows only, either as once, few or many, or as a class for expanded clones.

cdr3_aa: CASSSEGGDNEQFF
cdr3_nt: TGTGCCAGCAGCTCCGAGGGAGGGGACAATGAGCAGTTCTTC
v_call: TRBV21-1
clone_size: NA
d_call: NA
j_call: TRBJ2-1

cdr3_aa: CASSWDKNYGYTF
cdr3_nt: TGCGCCAGCAGCTGGGACAAAAACTATGGCTACACCTTC
v_call: TRBV5-1
clone_size: few
d_call: NA
j_call: TRBJ1-2

cdr3_aa: CASSLWQGSNQPQHF
cdr3_nt: TGTGCCAGCAGCTTGTGGCAGGGCAGCAATCAGCCCCAGCATTTT
v_call: TRBV7-9
clone_size: NA
d_call: NA
j_call: TRBJ1-5

cdr3_aa: CASSPSGGALETQYF
cdr3_nt: TGCGCCAGCAGCCCCAGCGGGGGGGCCTTAGAGACCCAGTACTTC
v_call: TRBV5-1
clone_size: once
d_call: TRBD2
j_call: TRBJ2-5

cdr3_aa: CASSIDSGAPGPQHF
cdr3_nt: TGTGCCAGTAGTATAGATTCAGGGGCACCTGGGCCCCAGCATTTT
v_call: TRBV19
clone_size: NA
d_call: NA
j_call: TRBJ1-5

cdr3_aa: CASRLQLEPQYF
cdr3_nt: TGTGCCAGCAGGCTCCAACTAGAGCCCCAGTACTTC
v_call: TRBV3-1/TRBV3-2
clone_size: NA
d_call: NA
j_call: TRBJ2-5

cdr3_aa: CASSSSPNYGYTF
cdr3_nt: TGTGCCAGCAGCTCTAGCCCTAACTATGGCTACACCTTC
v_call: TRBV9
clone_size: NA
d_call: NA
j_call: TRBJ1-2

cdr3_aa: CASSIPAGGHTGELFF
cdr3_nt: TGTGCCAGTAGTATTCCGGCGGGGGGACACACCGGGGAGCTGTTTTTT
v_call: TRBV19
clone_size: NA
d_call: TRBD2
j_call: TRBJ2-2

cdr3_aa: CSASEGGQAKNIQYF
cdr3_nt: TGCAGTGCTAGTGAGGGGGGGCAGGCCAAAAACATTCAGTACTTC
v_call: TRBV20-1
clone_size: NA
d_call: NA
j_call: TRBJ2-4

cdr3_aa: CASSLDRGPPPDTQYF
cdr3_nt: TGTGCCAGCAGTTTAGACAGGGGTCCGCCTCCAGATACGCAGTATTTT
v_call: TRBV28
clone_size: NA
d_call: TRBD1
j_call: TRBJ2-3

cdr3_aa: CASTRPGGANEQYF
cdr3_nt: TGTGCCAGCACCCGGCCGGGGGGGGCCAACGAGCAGTACTTC
v_call: TRBV5-5
clone_size: NA
d_call: TRBD2
j_call: TRBJ2-7

cdr3_aa: CASSQADRVEDEQFF
cdr3_nt: TGTGCCAGCAGCCAAGCAGACAGGGTGGAGGATGAGCAGTTCTTC
v_call: TRBV3-1/TRBV3-2
clone_size: NA
d_call: TRBD1
j_call: TRBJ2-1

cdr3_aa: CASSPTRDRAGNEQFF
cdr3_nt: TGTGCCAGTAGCCCAACTCGGGACAGGGCTGGCAATGAGCAGTTCTTC
v_call: TRBV19
clone_size: NA
d_call: TRBD1
j_call: TRBJ2-1

cdr3_aa: CASSAASGGAQETQYF
cdr3_nt: TGTGCCAGCAGCGCCGCTAGCGGGGGGGCTCAAGAGACCCAGTACTTC
v_call: TRBV9
clone_size: NA
d_call: TRBD2
j_call: TRBJ2-5